This TCR beta chain originates from a study of Graves' ophthalmopathy and Graves' hyperthyroidism (dated by TCRdb to about 2018). Describing the broader study: Peripheral blood samples were taken at the time of initial diagnosis, before any treatment was given. In more than 5 hyperthyroidism patients, the T-cell repertoire of thyroid tissue was compared with the T-cell repertoire of blood. To explore V-J signatures that separate ophthalmopathy from hyperthyroidism, a discovery set of about 98 patients was enrolled, consisting of 40 to 45 with ophthalmopathy and 55 to 65 with stable hyperthyroidism. The independent validation cohort included approximately 19 hyperthyroidism patients plus 17 patients who later progressed from hyperthyroidism to ophthalmopathy. After sampling, hyperthyroidism patients received methimazole starting at 30 mg daily, and ophthalmopathy patients received high-dose intravenous methylprednisolone. The study used signatures of the TCR beta repertoire to tell Graves' ophthalmopathy apart from Graves' hyperthyroidism and to predict which patients would progress to ophthalmopathy. In total, approximately 130 blood samples were TCR-sequenced: around 42 ophthalmopathy, some 75 hyperthyroidism and approximately 17 hyperthyroidism-to-ophthalmopathy patients. Summary of the overall study and its limitations: The 13-signature model separated ophthalmopathy from stable hyperthyroidism with 87.88% sensitivity and just under 84% specificity in cross-validation, and 80%/75% in the test set. No statistical method was used to predetermine the sample size, and group allocation was not hidden from the investigators. In validation, the model predicted ophthalmopathy progression with roughly 68% sensitivity and less than 80% specificity; fewer than 15 predicted patients were CT-confirmed with GO in a median of about 6.1 months. Most of the expanded thyroid clonotypes with a frequency above 0.001 were also detected in blood, and it was suggested that the thyroid immune response may be reflected by blood repertoires.

In this sample, this clonotype turned up many times. The target of this receptor is not known. No much larger clone is present one base from it, and per-base qualities are unavailable. There are 11 amino acids in the CDR3, from cysteine to phenylalanine inclusive. Only CDR3 DNA is held: 33 bases, read in frame from base 1. V was cut back by 5 bases and J by 7 bases, leaving a gap of 8 bases between them. The germline V gene gives CDR1 as MNHEY and CDR2 as SVGEGT. Hyperthyroidism was considered stable if no progression to ophthalmopathy occurred within 18 months of follow-up. The hyperthyroidism patients were 18 to 65 years old and newly diagnosed, with a disease duration of less than 2 months. Patients with other autoimmune diseases, uncontrolled infections, pregnancy or lactation were excluded. Clinical symptoms, serum thyroxine, TRAb, thyroid ultrasound and orbital computed tomography were used for diagnosis. Ficoll-Paque density gradient centrifugation was used to isolate PBMCs from under 11 ml of fresh peripheral blood. Total RNA was extracted with Trizol reagent and quality-checked on an Agilent 2100 Bioanalyzer.

For repertoire sequencing, TCR beta CDR3 regions were amplified from RNA transcripts. HTBI primers and the Qiagen OneStep RT-PCR kit were used in a first-round RT-PCR, which was followed by a second-round multiplex PCR, size selection and purification. The libraries underwent paired-end sequencing with 100 bp reads on an Illumina HiSeq2000. In the authors' own workflow: Reads were processed with SOAPnuke, discarding reads with adapters, uncalled bases, mean Phred below 15, or no exact constant-primer or identifier match. COPE v1.2.5 was used to merge the high-quality paired reads. Unique nucleotide sequences were defined as clonotypes and aligned to IMGT TRB V, D and J references using MiTCR v1.1. The analysis was limited to V-J combinations with a frequency above 0.0001, which together covered roughly 99% of the repertoires. A TCR clonal expansion and chaos score per V-J combination was defined as the ratio of F50 clonal expansion to chaos observed in the TCRdist matrix. Features were reduced by Welch's t-statistics and random forest to approximately 13 V-J combinations, which fed a naive Bayes classifier. The similarity between thyroid and blood repertoires was quantified using the Morisita-Horn index. TCRdb reprocessed the public reads (quality trimming at Q25 with fastp, clone calling with MiXCR) and kept in-frame beta chains. Rows with one shared CDR3 protein collapse into an entry with the most common genes and DNA. It is TCRdb's table, rather than the study itself, that gives the V and J calls and clone size. For this sample the table gives some 370,000 distinct CDR3 sequences, of which about 15% were detected only once. Around 2.4% of the sample goes to the ten largest clones.

The chain joins TRBV6-2 or TRBV6-3 to TRBJ1-2, and TRBD1 may be the D gene, going by 6 matching bases. Sequencing was done on a sample of peripheral blood. This sequence was found in an adult woman with stable Graves' hyperthyroidism. CDR3 sequence: CASSPGAGYTF. The DNA is TGTGCCAGCAGTCCGGGGGCTGGCTACACCTTC.